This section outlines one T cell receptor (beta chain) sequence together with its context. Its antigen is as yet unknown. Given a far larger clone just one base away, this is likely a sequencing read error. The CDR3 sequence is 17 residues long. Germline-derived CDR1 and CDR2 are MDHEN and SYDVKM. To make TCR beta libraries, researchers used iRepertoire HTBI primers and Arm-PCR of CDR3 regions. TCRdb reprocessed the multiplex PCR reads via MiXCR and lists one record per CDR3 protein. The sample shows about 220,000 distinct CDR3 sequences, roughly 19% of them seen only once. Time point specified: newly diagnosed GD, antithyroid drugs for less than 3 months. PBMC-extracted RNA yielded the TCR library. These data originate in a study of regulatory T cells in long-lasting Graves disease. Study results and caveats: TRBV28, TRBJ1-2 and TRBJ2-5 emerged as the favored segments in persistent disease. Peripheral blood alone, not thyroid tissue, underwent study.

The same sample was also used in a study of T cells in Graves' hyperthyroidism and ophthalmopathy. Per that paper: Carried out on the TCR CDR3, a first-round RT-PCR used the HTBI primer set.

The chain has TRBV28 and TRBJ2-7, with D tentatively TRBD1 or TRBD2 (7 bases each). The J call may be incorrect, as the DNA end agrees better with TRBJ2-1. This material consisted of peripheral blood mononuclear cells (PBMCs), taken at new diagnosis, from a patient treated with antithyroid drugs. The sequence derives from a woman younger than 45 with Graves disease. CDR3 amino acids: CASGSSRGTNRYNEQFF. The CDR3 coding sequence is TGTGCCAGCGGTAGTTCCAGGGGGACTAACCGGTACAATGAGCAGTTCTTC.